This TCR beta chain was sequenced for a study of T cells in Graves' hyperthyroidism and ophthalmopathy. Exclusions: uncontrolled infection, other autoimmune disease, pregnancy, lactation. At first hyperthyroidism diagnosis, before any ophthalmopathy symptoms, the blood sample was collected. This clonotype occurred many times. What it recognizes is unknown. Whole-study findings and limits: Expanded thyroid clonotypes (above 0.001) were mostly also found in blood. Model output signaled ophthalmopathy a median approximately 6.2 months ahead of onset.

Unmatched junction bases numbered 5, after V lost 2 bases and J lost 0 bases. The CDR3 consists of 17 residues. The V gene's germline CDR1 is DFQATT and CDR2 SNEGSKA (reference sequence). There were TCR beta CDR3 regions amplified from RNA transcripts. First-round RT-PCR with HTBI primers amplified the TCR CDR3 region. TCRdb reprocessed the multiplex PCR reads with MiXCR, giving one entry per CDR3 protein. The table shows under 300,000 distinct CDR3 sequences, with roughly 13% occurring only once. The sample was blood. The receptor's source is a woman in her thirties with Graves' hyperthyroidism that later progressed to Graves' ophthalmopathy. This chain links TRBV20-1 with TRBJ2-1; TRBD2 agrees at 12 bases. CDR3 nucleotides: TGCAGTGCTAGAAAACTAGCGGGAGGTTCCTCCTACAATGAGCAGTTCTTC. It yields the protein CSARKLAGGSSYNEQFF.